These 26 T cell receptor beta chains share one sample of origin, sequenced in a study of blood T cell repertoires in COVID-19. Data came from immunoSEQ multiplex PCR; TCRdb stores just in-frame clones and leaves some out. The sample lists roughly 230,000 clones; about 88% were seen once. The sequencing input was peripheral blood. The receptor set was obtained from a middle-aged woman who had recovered from COVID-19.

The gene calls are TRBV5-1 and TRBJ2-5; tentative D call: TRBD2 (6 bases). The V gene lost 4 bases and the J gene lost 5 bases, with 15 bases spanning the gap. The length of the CDR3 is 14 residues. The germline V gene encodes CDR1 SGHRS and CDR2 YFSETQ. The CDR3 DNA follows: TGCGCCAGCAGCCCCCGGGGGTCGTGGGAGACCCAGTACTTC. It encodes CASSPRGSWETQYF.

Only one count was recorded for this clone. The chain links TRBV5-4 to TRBJ2-2; 7 nucleotides match TRBD2. The CDR3 runs 15 residues. Germline lookup yields CDR1 SGHNT and CDR2 YYREEE (reference sequence). Germline trimming cut 1 base from V and 7 bases from J; bases unmatched to any gene: 7. DNA of the CDR3: TGTGCCAGCAGCTTGAATCGGGAGGTTGTCGGGGAGCTGTTTTTT. Its translation is CASSLNREVVGELFF. Drawing the rest from reference TRBV5-4 and TRBJ2-2, the complete variable domain is ETGVTQSPTHLIKTRGQQVTLRCSSQSGHNTVSWYQQALGQGPQFIFQYYREEENGRGNFPPRFSGLQFPNYSSELNVNALELDDSALYLCASSLNREVVGELFFGEGSRLTVL.

In this sample, this clone turned up once. The chain uses TRBV10-1 and TRBJ1-2, with 7 nucleotides matching TRBD1. J lost 8 bases, V lost 4 bases, and 10 bases had no gene match. Germline V gives CDR1 WNHNN, CDR2 SYGVQD (reference sequence). CDR3 size: 14 residues. The CDR3 DNA reads as TGCGCCAGCAGTGTCCCGGGACAGCGGTGCGGCTACACCTTC. Translation gives CASSVPGQRCGYTF.

The chain recombines TRBV7-2 with TRBJ2-7; possibly TRBD1 for D (6 bases). Germline V gives CDR1 SGHTA, CDR2 FQGNSA. The CDR3 runs 13 residues. Trimming took 5 bases from V and 5 from J, leaving 13 bases between them. CDR3: CASSRTAPDEQYF. CDR3 bases: TGTGCCAGCAGCCGGACAGCCCCAGACGAGCAGTACTTC.

CDR3 residues: CASSYFRLAGLIQYF. The CDR3, as DNA: TGTGCCAGCAGTTACTTCCGTCTAGCGGGATTGATCCAGTACTTC. This sequence joins TRBV6-5 and TRBJ2-5, with 9 nucleotides matching TRBD2. V gave up 1 base and J gave up 10 bases; unmatched junction bases: 10. The CDR3 length is 15 residues. Germline loops: CDR1 MNHEY, CDR2 SVGAGI.

The chain is built from TRBV11-2 and TRBJ1-1; TRBD1 is a possible D gene (5 bases). The germline CDR1 and CDR2 sequences are SGHAT and FQNNGV. Trimming cost V 0 bases and J 7 bases, with 12 bases left between them. The CDR3 totals 14 residues. The CDR3 DNA follows: TGTGCCAGCAGCTTAGATATACAGGAGTTTGAAGCTTTCTTT. This codes for CASSLDIQEFEAFF.

The sample holds one count of this clone. The chain employs TRBV29-1 and TRBJ2-2; weak D call: TRBD2 (6 bases). Germline V gene sequence: CDR1 SQVTM, CDR2 ANQGSEA. V was pared by 4 bases and J by 6 bases, with 18 bases between. The CDR3 is 15 residues long. CDR3 in DNA: TGCAGCGTTGCCCTCGGGAGAGCCCACGCCGGGGAGCTGTTTTTT. Translating gives CSVALGRAHAGELFF.

The chain joins TRBV11-3 to TRBJ2-1, with 14 bases fitting TRBD2. Trimming at V came to 4 bases and at J to 7 bases, leaving 12 bases not matched to a gene. CDR1 is SGHNT, CDR2 YENEEA, per germline. The CDR3 loop spans 18 amino acids. The CDR3 spells CASSSTGTSGRGWNEQFF. CDR3 sequence (DNA): TGTGCCAGCAGCTCAACCGGGACTAGCGGGAGAGGGTGGAATGAGCAGTTCTTC.

The V gene is TRBV12-5, the J gene TRBJ2-7, with 10 bases aligning to TRBD1. V trimming: 0 bases; J trimming: 0 bases; junction bases outside the gene matches: 17. Germline V gene lookup returns CDR1 LGHNT and CDR2 FRNRAP. CDR3 length: 21 residues. CDR3 residues: CASGLVLTGTGVTVSSYEQYV. The CDR3 region has the DNA TGTGCTAGTGGTTTGGTATTAACCGGGACAGGGGTAACCGTTAGCTCCTACGAGCAGTACGTC.

The chain recombines TRBV9 with TRBJ1-2, with 9 positions matching TRBD1. CDR1 is SGDLS, CDR2 YYNGEE, per germline. The CDR3 covers 17 residues. Trimming took 0 bases from V and 1 from J; bases not matched to a gene: 7. DNA of the CDR3: TGTGCCAGCAGCGTAGGCGGGACAGGGCCATTTAACTATGGCTACACCTTC. It yields the protein CASSVGGTGPFNYGYTF.

The genes are TRBV21-1 and TRBJ2-7; no check of the table's D call, TRBD1, against the DNA was made. TRBV21-1 is recorded as a pseudogene. The CDR3 loop spans 16 amino acids. The CDR3: CASSKEDRDRGYEQYV. The CDR3, as DNA: TGTGCCAGCAGCAAAGAAGACCGGGACAGGGGCTACGAGCAGTACGTC.

This chain links TRBV19 with TRBJ2-4; possibly TRBD1 for D (5 bases). Between the trimmed V and J ends, which lost 1 base and 1 base, there was a span of 11 bases. The CDR3 runs to 16 residues. CDR1 is LNHDA and CDR2 is SQIVND in the germline V gene (reference sequence). The CDR3 here is CASSIGQSGAKNIQYF. CDR3 nucleotides: TGTGCCAGTAGTATAGGACAGTCTGGGGCCAAAAACATTCAGTACTTC. The full variable domain, its missing parts supplied by reference TRBV19 and TRBJ2-4, is DGGITQSPKYLFRKEGQNVTLSCEQNLNHDAMYWYRQDPGQGLRLIYYSQIVNDFQKGDIAEGYSVSREKKESFPLTVTSAQKNPTAFYLCASSIGQSGAKNIQYFGAGTRLSVL.

V and J are TRBV29-1 and TRBJ2-3, with 11 bases fitting TRBD2. Germline CDR1 reads SQVTM; CDR2 reads ANQGSEA. The CDR3 is made up of 13 amino acids. The CDR3 DNA follows: TGCGGAGTAGCGGGGGGGAGCACAGATACGCAGTATTTT. It encodes CGVAGGSTDTQYF.

This chain links TRBV2 with TRBJ2-7; maybe TRBD1 (6 bases). Trimming took off 7 bases at V and 3 bases at J, with 10 bases between the two ends. CDR1 and CDR2 (germline): SNHLY, FYNNEI. The CDR3 has 12 residues. The CDR3 region is CASTRDNYEQYF. The DNA of the CDR3 is TGTGCCAGCACCCGGGACAACTACGAGCAGTACTTC.

V is TRBV28 and J is TRBJ2-7; TRBD1 is a possible D gene (7 bases). The CDR3 sequence is 15 residues long. V lost 6 bases, J lost 5 bases, and 20 bases lay in between. The V gene's germline CDR1 is MDHEN and CDR2 SYDVKM. CDR3 nucleotide sequence: TGTGCCAGCAGCCTCTACCAGGGGGGTGTCGACGAGCAGTACTTC. Its protein is CASSLYQGGVDEQYF.

The chain links TRBV9 to TRBJ1-4; D is possibly TRBD1 (6 bases). Germline values: CDR1 SGDLS, CDR2 YYNGEE. V was pared by 3 bases and J by 5 bases, with 14 bases between. CDR3 size: 15 residues. DNA of the CDR3: TGTGCCAGCAGCGGCGGTGGGACAAGAAATGAAAAACTGTTTTTT. As protein: CASSGGGTRNEKLFF. Using reference TRBV9 and TRBJ1-4 for the parts outside the CDR3, the full variable domain is DSGVTQTPKHLITATGQRVTLRCSPRSGDLSVYWYQQSLDQGLQFLIQYYNGEERAKGNILERFSAQQFPDLHSELNLSSLELGDSALYFCASSGGGTRNEKLFFGSGTQLSVL.

V and J are TRBV27 and TRBJ1-2; 9 nucleotides agree with TRBD1. V shed 2 bases and J 7 bases; nucleotides not matched to a gene: 11. Germline V CDR1 and CDR2: MNHEY, SMNVEV (reference sequence). This CDR3 has 16 residues. The CDR3 nucleotides are TGTGCCAGCAGTTTACTAACAGGGGGCGCGGCTGGTGGCTACACCTTC. Protein product: CASSLLTGGAAGGYTF.

This chain uses TRBV19 with TRBJ1-5, with D hard to call. Per the germline V gene, CDR1 is LNHDA and CDR2 is SQIVND (reference sequence). V was clipped by 7 bases and J by 0 bases, with 10 bases between them. CDR3 length: 14 residues. CDR3 sequence: CASMLTYSNQPQHF. The CDR3 coding sequence is TGTGCCAGTATGCTAACGTATAGCAATCAGCCCCAGCATTTT.

This sequence joins TRBV6-6 and TRBJ1-3; tentative D call: TRBD1 (6 bases). CDR1 and CDR2 (germline): MNHNY, SVGAGI (reference sequence). The V end was cut by 8 bases, the J end by 5 bases, with 19 bases between. The CDR3 loop spans 15 amino acids. The CDR3 DNA is TGTGCCAGCCAGTTTTTCGGGGGGCTCAGAAACACCATATATTTT. It codes for CASQFFGGLRNTIYF.

The CDR3 nucleotides are TGTGCCAGCAGCTCCTGGACAGGGAGGAGTGAAAAACTGTTTTTT. Protein: CASSSWTGRSEKLFF. The chain combines TRBV6-2 or TRBV6-3 with TRBJ1-4; TRBD1 matches 8 bases. Germline values: CDR1 MNHEY, CDR2 SVGEGT. J gave up 7 bases and V 6 bases, and 10 bases lay outside the gene matches. The CDR3 is made up of 15 amino acids.

V gene TRBV25-1 combines with J gene TRBJ1-1; the D gene is possibly TRBD1 (5 bases). This CDR3 comprises 14 residues. V lost 6 bases and J lost 1, with 12 bases in between. Per germline, CDR1 MGHDK and CDR2 SYGVNS. The CDR3 region is CASREAGGNTEAFF. As DNA, the CDR3 is TGTGCCAGCAGAGAAGCGGGGGGGAACACTGAAGCTTTCTTT.

The chain is built from TRBV5-1 and TRBJ1-3; D ambiguous. Trimming shortened V by 4 bases and J by 1 base, and 12 bases separated the two germline ends. CDR1 and CDR2 from the germline V gene are SGHRS and YFSETQ. The length of the CDR3 is 15 residues. The CDR3: CASSPGGGSGNTIYF. The CDR3 DNA follows: TGCGCCAGCAGCCCTGGCGGAGGGTCTGGAAACACCATATATTTT.

J is TRBJ1-3 and V is TRBV7-9; D not resolved. Trimming removed 2 bases at V and 0 bases at J, with 5 bases between. Germline CDR1 is SEHNR and CDR2 is FQNEAQ (reference sequence). This CDR3 spans 14 amino acids. CDR3 in DNA: TGTGCCAGCAGCTTACCAGTCTCTGGAAACACCATATATTTT. Encoded protein: CASSLPVSGNTIYF.

The chain links TRBV27 to TRBJ2-2; 9 bases map to TRBD1. The CDR3 is 14 residues long. V dropped 10 bases and J dropped 4; count of bases not matched to a gene: 7. Germline V lookup: CDR1 MNHEY, CDR2 SMNVEV (reference sequence). This CDR3 reads CATRTGDGTGELFF. In DNA form, the CDR3 reads TGTGCCACCCGGACAGGGGATGGCACCGGGGAGCTGTTTTTT.

The chain's CDR3 is CASSPGQGGPYEQYF. CDR3 nucleotide sequence: TGTGCCAGCAGCCCGGGACAGGGGGGCCCCTACGAGCAGTACTTC. This rearrangement joins TRBV9 to TRBJ2-7; TRBD1 matches at 11 bases. Germline CDR1 and CDR2: SGDLS and YYNGEE. The junction had 5 bases not matched to a gene; V was cut back by 4 bases and J by 2 bases. This CDR3 has 15 residues.

This chain links TRBV3-1 (or the pseudogene TRBV3-2) with TRBJ2-1; maybe TRBD1 (8 bases). Germline CDR1 and CDR2: LGHDT and YNNKEL (reference sequence). Trimming removed 4 bases from V and 1 base from J, with 17 bases in between. This CDR3 has 17 residues. The CDR3 sequence is CASSPWTGRGSYNEQFF. The DNA for the CDR3 is TGTGCCAGCAGCCCCTGGACAGGGAGGGGTTCCTACAATGAGCAGTTCTTC.